The 32 T cell receptor beta chains below come from one sample, sequenced in a study of T cell clones after liver transplantation. Assay: immunoSEQ multiplex PCR; the TCRdb copy retains only in-frame clones and omits some. The sample holds 40,000 to 65,000 clones, less than 85% seen once. The specimen was CD4+ T cells from blood, collected before liver transplant. The receptors originated from a human donor who received a liver transplant.

A single count supports this clone. This chain links TRBV7-6 with TRBJ2-1; D perhaps matches TRBD2 (6 bases). CDR3 size: 14 residues. Trimming pared 4 bases from V and 8 bases from J, leaving 15 bases between. From germline, CDR1 is SGHVS and CDR2 FNYEAQ. This CDR3 reads CASSSMRGGDEQFF. In nucleotides, the CDR3 is TGTGCCAGCAGCTCGATGCGGGGTGGGGATGAGCAGTTCTTC.

V usage is TRBV6-5 and J usage is TRBJ1-1; possibly TRBD1 for D (6 bases). The V gene's germline CDR1 is MNHEY and CDR2 SVGAGI. V was shortened by 6 bases and J by 1 base, with 12 bases between the two germline ends. This CDR3 contains 14 residues. The CDR3 DNA is TGTGCCAGCAGGTCCGAGGGACAGAACACTGAAGCTTTCTTT. Translation: CASRSEGQNTEAFF.

The rearrangement links TRBV6-1 to TRBJ2-1; 13 bases agree with TRBD2. The CDR3 contains 14 residues. Germline values: CDR1 MNHNS, CDR2 SASEGT. J was trimmed by 5 bases and V by 10 bases; bases with no gene match: 5. The CDR3 sequence: CATRTSGRHNEQFF. Here the CDR3 DNA reads TGTGCCACGAGGACTAGCGGGAGACACAATGAGCAGTTCTTC.

The chain uses TRBV27 and TRBJ2-7; 9 bases are shared with TRBD2. The germline V gene encodes CDR1 MNHEY and CDR2 SMNVEV (reference sequence). Trimming cost V 6 bases and J 5 bases; bases outside gene matches: 11. The length of the CDR3 is 15 residues. The CDR3: CASRRQGAGGHEQYF. The CDR3 coding sequence is TGTGCCAGCAGGCGCCAGGGAGCGGGGGGCCACGAGCAGTACTTC.

This clone was detected only once. The V gene is TRBV7-9, the J gene TRBJ1-4; D not resolved. V was clipped by 0 bases and J by 8 bases, with 16 bases between them. The CDR3 spans 16 residues. Germline V gives CDR1 SEHNR, CDR2 FQNEAQ (reference sequence). The CDR3 here is CASSLASSQGGEKLFF. CDR3 nucleotides: TGTGCCAGCAGCTTAGCGTCCAGTCAAGGTGGGGAAAAACTGTTTTTT.

This chain uses TRBV10-3 with TRBJ2-1; no clear D gene. V lost 4 bases and J lost 6, with 7 bases in between. CDR1 ENHRY and CDR2 SYGVKD come from the germline V gene. This CDR3 has 12 residues. The CDR3 region has the DNA TGTGCCATCAGTGTAGTCGGCAATGAGCAGTTCTTC. Residues: CAISVVGNEQFF.

V and J are TRBV5-1 and TRBJ1-2, with D unresolved. The CDR3 runs to 16 residues. V lost 3 bases and J 0 bases, leaving 15 bases between the germline ends. The V gene's germline CDR1 is SGHRS and CDR2 YFSETQ. This CDR3 is CASSSVLAGANYGYTF. The CDR3 DNA is TGCGCCAGCAGCTCAGTTCTGGCGGGAGCTAACTATGGCTACACCTTC.

CDR3 bases: TGTGCCAGCAGCTTAGTTCCGGCTAGCAATCAGCCCCAGCATTTT. This encodes CASSLVPASNQPQHF. The chain recombines TRBV11-3 with TRBJ1-5; D gene ambiguous. Germline-derived CDR1 and CDR2 are SGHNT and YENEEA. The CDR3 covers 15 residues. V was cut by 1 base and J by 0 bases, with 7 bases left in between.

This clone showed up just a few times. The V call is TRBV7-9, the J call TRBJ2-7, with 7 bases lining up with TRBD1. After removal of 3 bases from V and 4 bases from J, the junction contained 6 bases not matched to a gene. The length of the CDR3 is 14 residues. Germline V gene sequence: CDR1 SEHNR, CDR2 FQNEAQ (reference sequence). DNA for the CDR3: TGTGCCAGCAGCTTCGACAGGGTAAGGTACGAGCAGTACTTC. Residues: CASSFDRVRYEQYF.

The chain links TRBV5-8 to TRBJ2-3, with D possibly matching TRBD1 (6 bases). The germline gives CDR1 SGHTS, CDR2 YDEGEE. The CDR3 is 14 amino acids. Trimming removed 1 base at V and 4 bases at J, with 10 bases between. The CDR3 DNA reads TGTGCCAGCAGCTTGCGACAGGTCCCAGATACGCAGTATTTT. It yields the protein CASSLRQVPDTQYF. Drawing the rest from reference TRBV5-8 and TRBJ2-3, the complete variable domain is EAGVTQSPTHLIKTRGQQATLRCSPISGHTSVYWYQQALGLGLQFLLWYDEGEERNRGNFPPRFSGRQFPNYSSELNVNALELEDSALYLCASSLRQVPDTQYFGPGTRLTVL.

This chain joins TRBV29-1 and TRBJ2-5, with 9 nucleotides matching TRBD2. The CDR3 is 14 residues long. CDR1 and CDR2 (germline): SQVTM, ANQGSEA. With V trimmed by 1 base and J by 4 bases, 4 bases remained unmatched. This CDR3 is CSVEVAGDSETQYF. The CDR3 coding sequence is TGCAGCGTTGAAGTAGCGGGGGATTCAGAGACCCAGTACTTC. Using reference TRBV29-1 and TRBJ2-5 for the parts outside the CDR3, the full variable domain is SAVISQKPSRDICQRGTSLTIQCQVDSQVTMMFWYRQQPGQSLTLIATANQGSEATYESGFVIDKFPISRPNLTFSTLTVSNMSPEDSSIYLCSVEVAGDSETQYFGPGTRLLVL.

The V and J genes are TRBV4-2 and TRBJ2-3; 8 nucleotides agree with TRBD2. Germline assignment: CDR1 LGHNA and CDR2 YNFKEQ. CDR3 size: 17 residues. V was pared by 3 bases and J by 4 bases, with 12 bases of the junction left unmatched. Here the CDR3 reads CASSQTGAGGGADTQYF. The CDR3 region has the DNA TGTGCCAGCAGCCAGACTGGGGCGGGAGGAGGGGCAGATACGCAGTATTTT.

V usage is TRBV28 and J usage is TRBJ1-5; 9 positions agree with TRBD1. Germline CDR1 reads MDHEN; CDR2 reads SYDVKM. The J segment lost 4 bases and the V segment lost 6 bases, leaving 7 bases of the junction unmatched. The CDR3 runs to 15 residues. CDR3: CASRVDRGGNQPQHF. CDR3 nucleotides: TGTGCCAGCAGGGTGGACAGGGGAGGGAATCAGCCCCAGCATTTT.

The rearrangement links TRBV4-1 to TRBJ1-1; TRBD1 aligns across 10 bases. The germline CDR1 and CDR2 sequences are MGHRA and YSYEKL. The CDR3 runs 15 residues. Trimming removed 4 bases from V and 3 bases from J; junction bases left unmatched: 5. This CDR3 reads CASSRPGQGYTEAFF. The CDR3 DNA follows: TGCGCCAGCAGCCGGCCGGGACAGGGGTACACTGAAGCTTTCTTT.

J is TRBJ1-2 and V is TRBV25-1; 8 bases fit TRBD1. There are 14 residues in the CDR3. The trim removed 6 bases at V and 5 bases at J, leaving 8 bases unmatched. Germline V gene sequence: CDR1 MGHDK, CDR2 SYGVNS. Here the CDR3 reads CASRPGGVRYGYTF. DNA for the CDR3: TGTGCCAGCAGACCAGGGGGCGTTCGGTATGGCTACACCTTC.

The chain couples TRBV27 to TRBJ2-5; the match to TRBD1 covers 7 bases. V shed 4 bases and J 0 bases; nucleotides not matched to a gene: 5. CDR3 length equals 15 residues. Germline CDR1 is MNHEY and CDR2 is SMNVEV (reference sequence). The CDR3 region is CASSSRDRYQETQYF. Written as DNA, the CDR3 is TGTGCCAGCAGTTCCCGGGACAGATACCAAGAGACCCAGTACTTC.

The gene calls are TRBV5-5 and TRBJ2-1, with a possible D match to TRBD1 (7 bases). The CDR3 has 15 residues. V was clipped by 6 bases and J by 3 bases, with 16 bases between them. Germline CDR1 and CDR2: SGHKS and YYEKEE (reference sequence). The CDR3 nucleotides read TGTGCCAGCAAGGCGGGGACAGAAAGCTACAATGAGCAGTTCTTC. Amino acid sequence: CASKAGTESYNEQFF.

The chain has TRBV2 and TRBJ2-3, with 8 bases aligning to TRBD1. Germline V gene data show CDR1 as SNHLY and CDR2 as FYNNEI. The CDR3 runs 15 residues. The trim removed 8 bases at V and 0 bases at J, leaving 7 bases unmatched. The chain's CDR3 is CASAPWTGSTDTQYF. The CDR3 region has the DNA TGTGCCAGCGCCCCGTGGACAGGGAGCACAGATACGCAGTATTTT.

The chain is built from TRBV5-6 and TRBJ2-7; no clear D. CDR3 length: 15 amino acids. Germline CDR1 reads SGHDT; CDR2 reads YYEEEE. V dropped 3 bases and J dropped 0 bases, with 13 bases sitting between them. The CDR3 loop reads CASSSDNAYSYEQYF. In DNA, the CDR3 is TGTGCCAGCAGCTCTGACAACGCATACTCCTACGAGCAGTACTTC.

The rearrangement joins TRBV10-3 to TRBJ2-7; 11 bases line up with TRBD2. Germline trimming cut 10 bases from V and 7 bases from J; bases unmatched to any gene: 27. CDR1 is ENHRY, CDR2 SYGVKD, per germline. This CDR3 region has 19 residues. The CDR3 bases are TGTGCCAGGCCGACGCCCACAAATTTAGCGGGAGGGCCGCTGGGGGAGCAGTACTTC. It codes for CARPTPTNLAGGPLGEQYF.

Details on this clone: One junction end does not reproduce the germline sequence, and a read error may be involved. This chain joins TRBV9 and TRBJ2-5; D unclear. This CDR3 contains 16 residues. Germline values: CDR1 SGDLS, CDR2 YYNGEE. CDR3 sequence reads: CASSVGAGLYQETQYF. Written as DNA, the CDR3 is TGTGCCAGCAGCGTAGGAGCAGGTCTCTACCAGGAGACCCAGTACTTC.

V is TRBV6-5 and J is TRBJ1-4, with D possibly matching TRBD1 (5 bases). Germline V gives CDR1 MNHEY, CDR2 SVGAGI. V lost 5 bases, J lost 8 bases, and 12 bases lay in between. This CDR3 spans 13 amino acids. In DNA form, the CDR3 reads TGTGCCAGCAGTCAGGGAGAGGGGGAAAAACTGTTTTTT. Translation: CASSQGEGEKLFF.

V gene TRBV7-2 combines with J gene TRBJ2-5; weak D call: TRBD1 (6 bases). CDR1 and CDR2 (germline): SGHTA, FQGNSA. This CDR3 is built from 14 residues. V gave up 4 bases and J gave up 1 base, with 10 bases separating them. CDR3 nucleotide sequence: TGTGCCAGCAGCTCAGGGGCCGGCCAAGAGACCCAGTACTTC. Amino acid sequence: CASSSGAGQETQYF.

The chain uses TRBV7-3 and TRBJ2-3; 8 bases agree with TRBD2. From germline, CDR1 is SGHTA and CDR2 FQGTGA. CDR3 length equals 16 residues. V lost 5 bases, J lost 1 base, and 8 bases stayed unmatched. CDR3 coding DNA: TGTGCCAGCAGCCTCGGTCGGCGGGGGGGCACAGATACGCAGTATTTT. This translates into CASSLGRRGGTDTQYF. Full variable domain (rest looked up from reference TRBV7-3 and TRBJ2-3): GAGVSQTPSNKVTEKGKYVELRCDPISGHTALYWYRQSLGQGPEFLIYFQGTGAADDSGLPNDRFFAVRPEGSVSTLKIQRTERGDSAVYLCASSLGRRGGTDTQYFGPGTRLTVL.

Written as DNA, the CDR3 is TGTGCCAGTAGTATAGCCCAAGGGGAGCAGTTCTTC. Translating gives CASSIAQGEQFF. The chain joins TRBV19 to TRBJ2-1; no clear D gene. Germline CDR1 reads LNHDA; CDR2 reads SQIVND (reference sequence). V was trimmed by 1 base and J by 10 bases, leaving 8 bases between them. This CDR3 is built from 12 residues.

CDR3 DNA: TGTGCCAGCAGCTTAGCGGCAGGGTCAGATACGCAGTATTTT. It translates to CASSLAAGSDTQYF. The chain couples TRBV11-3 to TRBJ2-3; TRBD1 is a possible D gene (5 bases). The CDR3 has 14 amino acids. The ends were cut back, 1 base at V and 4 bases at J, with 9 bases in the middle. Germline values: CDR1 SGHNT, CDR2 YENEEA.

This clone was seen more than once but under ten times. The gene calls are TRBV5-1 and TRBJ1-5; maybe TRBD1 (5 bases). There are 15 residues in the CDR3. With 0 bases removed from V and 6 bases from J, the gap between germline ends came to 13 bases. Germline assignment: CDR1 SGHRS and CDR2 YFSETQ. In DNA form, the CDR3 reads TGCGCCAGCAGCTTGGAAGGGGCGGAAAGTCAGCCCCAGCATTTT. Residues: CASSLEGAESQPQHF.

This chain uses TRBV18 with TRBJ1-5; D is possibly TRBD1 (5 bases). V was trimmed by 6 bases and J by 6 bases, leaving 12 bases between them. Per the germline V gene, CDR1 is KGHSH and CDR2 is LQKENI. The CDR3 loop spans 13 amino acids. The CDR3 spells CASSGGGSQPQHF. DNA of the CDR3: TGTGCCAGCTCCGGGGGGGGGTCTCAGCCCCAGCATTTT.

This sequence joins TRBV18 and TRBJ2-7, with 7 bases fitting TRBD1. The CDR3 sequence is 19 residues long. Trimming took 0 bases from V and 5 from J; bases not matched to a gene: 19. The germline V gene encodes CDR1 KGHSH and CDR2 LQKENI. CDR3 sequence reads: CASSPPTHRGLFSLNEQYF. As DNA, the CDR3 is TGTGCCAGCTCACCACCGACCCACAGGGGCCTCTTCAGCTTGAACGAGCAGTACTTC.

The CDR3 DNA sequence: TGTGCCAGCAGCTTAGCCTTAAAGGGGGGGTTCACTGAAGCTTTCTTT. Amino acids: CASSLALKGGFTEAFF. The chain links TRBV7-9 to TRBJ1-1, with D possibly matching TRBD1 (6 bases). Germline values: CDR1 SEHNR, CDR2 FQNEAQ (reference sequence). V was trimmed by 0 bases and J by 4 bases, leaving 15 bases between them. This CDR3 spans 16 amino acids.

CDR3 DNA sequence: TGTGCCAGCAGTTCCCCTTTCAGGGCTAACTATGGCTACACCTTC. Encoded protein: CASSSPFRANYGYTF. This chain links TRBV28 with TRBJ1-2, with a tentative D call TRBD1 (5 bases). Between the trimmed V and J ends, which lost 4 bases and 0 bases, there was a span of 12 bases. Per the germline V gene, CDR1 is MDHEN and CDR2 is SYDVKM. This CDR3 region has 15 residues.

The chain uses TRBV28 and TRBJ2-2, with TRBD2 matching over 9 bases. The germline CDR1 and CDR2 sequences are MDHEN and SYDVKM. The length of the CDR3 is 15 residues. V trimming: 7 bases; J trimming: 6 bases; junction bases outside the gene matches: 9. CDR3 region: CASTFGGGAPGELFF. CDR3 DNA sequence: TGTGCCAGCACCTTCGGCGGGGGGGCCCCCGGGGAGCTGTTTTTT. The whole variable domain, remainder taken from reference TRBV28 and TRBJ2-2, is DVKVTQSSRYLVKRTGEKVFLECVQDMDHENMFWYRQDPGLGLRLIYFSYDVKMKEKGDIPEGYSVSREKKERFSLILESASTNQTSMYLCASTFGGGAPGELFFGEGSRLTVL.